These 28 T cell receptor beta chains share one sample of origin, sequenced in a study of tissue T cells after allogeneic stem cell transplantation. Sample time point: mouse harvest day 14 after allogeneic transplant. Each mouse received 10^7 T-cell-depleted marrow cells plus 10^6 splenic CD5+ T cells by tail vein. Sequencing was performed with immunoSEQ multiplex PCR; in TCRdb, only in-frame clones are kept and a portion is missing. The sample lists a few thousand clones; 40% were seen once. Material: gut tissue. These receptors were obtained from a female BALB/c mouse given C57BL/6 T cells with graft-versus-host disease after an allogeneic hematopoietic cell transplant.

This clone was seen more than once but under ten times. Germline and genes: mouse. The sequence runs out 1 residue before the end of the CDR3; the remainder is reconstructed from the germline J gene. The chain combines TRBV13-1 with TRBJ2-3; a possible D gene is TRBD1 (6 bases). The CDR3 is 13 amino acids. The V gene's germline CDR1 is NSHNY and CDR2 SYGAGN. V gave up 2 bases and J gave up 5 bases, with 9 bases separating them. The sequenced CDR3 bases are TGTGCCAGCAGTGAGCCGGGACAAGAAACGCTGTAT. This gives the protein CASSEPGQETLY. The full CDR3 protein reads CASSEPGQETLYF.

This clone was found a few times. Mouse germline and gene names are used. The CDR3 end lies 1 residue beyond the end of the read and is filled in from the germline J gene. V and J are TRBV1 and TRBJ2-2, with TRBD1 as a possible D gene (6 bases). The CDR3 has 15 residues. The germline V and J ends were trimmed by 0 bases and 4 bases, with 9 bases remaining between them. Germline V gene lookup returns CDR1 NSQYPW and CDR2 LRSPGD (reference sequence). The CDR3 is CTCSADIRGTGQLYF. The part of the CDR3 DNA that was read is TGCACCTGCAGTGCAGATATCAGGGGCACCGGGCAGCTCTAC.

This clone is medium-sized within its sample. Genes and germline come from the mouse. The read ends 1 residue shy of where the CDR3 ends; the end is completed using the germline J gene. The chain recombines TRBV13-3 with TRBJ2-5, with TRBD2 as a possible D gene (7 bases). Deletions cut 5 bases from V and 4 bases from J, with 11 bases between. This CDR3 region has 13 residues. The V gene's germline CDR1 is NNHDY and CDR2 SYVADS. CDR3 bases read: TGTGCCAGCAGGGGGGGCGCGGAAGACACCCAGTAC. Translated, it gives CASRGGAEDTQY. The whole CDR3 sequence is CASRGGAEDTQYF.

In its sample, this clone was seen a few times. The genes and germline here are from mouse. The CDR3 goes on 1 residue after the read ends, and that part is filled in from the germline J gene. The chain links TRBV1 to TRBJ2-3; D is undetermined. CDR3 length equals 11 residues. Looked up from germline, CDR1 is NSQYPW and CDR2 is LRSPGD (reference sequence). V gave up 3 bases and J gave up 4 bases, with 2 bases separating them. CDR3 bases read: TGCACCTGCAGTGCTACAGAAACGCTGTAT. It yields the protein CTCSATETLY. The whole CDR3 sequence is CTCSATETLYF.

This clone was seen more than once but under ten times. The genes and germline here are from mouse. The observed sequence ends 1 residue before the CDR3 terminus, with the missing tail filled in from the germline J gene. The rearrangement links TRBV26 to TRBJ1-1, with D possibly TRBD1 on 6 matching bases. The V gene lost 1 base and the J gene lost 1 base, with 7 bases spanning the gap. CDR1 is KGHPV, CDR2 FQNQEV, per germline (reference sequence). CDR3 length: 14 residues. CDR3 region: CASSLWGANTEVFF. CDR3 bases read: TGTGCCAGCAGTCTGTGGGGGGCGAACACAGAAGTCTTC. The complete variable domain, with remaining parts taken from reference TRBV26 and TRBJ1-1, reads NSKVIQTPRYLVKGQGQKAKMRCIPEKGHPVVFWYQQNKNNEFKFLINFQNQEVLQQIDMTEKRFSAECPSNSPCSLEIQSSEAGDSALYLCASSLWGANTEVFFGKGTRLTVV.

This clone is labeled as medium-sized. Gene names refer to mouse genes. Read sequence stops 1 residue before the CDR3 end, and the germline J gene provides the missing end. The rearrangement links TRBV13-3 to TRBJ1-2; 8 bases map to TRBD1. CDR3 length equals 16 residues. V trimming: 1 base; J trimming: 1 base; junction bases outside the gene matches: 6. Germline values: CDR1 NNHDY, CDR2 SYVADS. CDR3 region: CASSDRGDRGNSDYTF. Incomplete CDR3 DNA: TGTGCCAGCAGTGATAGGGGAGACAGGGGAAACTCCGACTACACC.

Concerning this clone: Mouse germline and gene names are used. The CDR3 end falls 1 residue outside the read, so it is completed with the germline J gene. The V gene is TRBV13-1, the J gene TRBJ2-3, with D hard to call. Trimming left V 3 bases short and J 0 bases short, with 11 bases between. The CDR3 consists of 15 residues. Germline V gene sequence: CDR1 NSHNY, CDR2 SYGAGN. The CDR3 DNA, read in part, is TGTGCCAGCAGTGGACACTTCGCTAGTGCAGAAACGCTGTAT. It specifies CASSGHFASAETLY. The entire CDR3 protein is CASSGHFASAETLYF.

About this clone: The junction does not match germline at one end; this may be a read error. The gene symbols are mouse symbols. The observed sequence ends 1 residue before the CDR3 terminus, with the missing tail filled in from the germline J gene. V gene TRBV3 combines with J gene TRBJ2-1; 8 bases agree with TRBD1. Germline CDR1 and CDR2: SNHLY and FYNGKV (reference sequence). The CDR3 has 13 residues. The sequenced part of the CDR3 DNA is TGTGCCGGCAGAGGACAGGGTTATGCTGAGCAGTTC. The encoded protein is CAGRGQGYAEQF. The full CDR3 sequence reads CAGRGQGYAEQFF.

As regards this clone: Gene and germline names: mouse. The sequenced fragment ends 1 residue before the CDR3 boundary, so the rest is inferred from the germline J gene. The V gene is TRBV26, the J gene TRBJ2-4; the D call may be TRBD1 or TRBD2 (5 bases each). V dropped 2 bases and J dropped 0 bases, with 6 bases sitting between them. Germline CDR1 reads KGHPV; CDR2 reads FQNQEV (reference sequence). The CDR3 runs 14 residues. The CDR3 reads CASSLGGSQNTLYF. The CDR3 bases that were read are TGTGCCAGCAGTCTGGGGGGTAGTCAAAACACCTTGTAC.

In the case of this clone: The gene names given are mouse names. From the germline J gene comes the end of the CDR3, since the read stops 1 residue before it. V usage is TRBV26 and J usage is TRBJ2-5; D not resolved. Germline CDR1 is KGHPV and CDR2 is FQNQEV (reference sequence). Trimming stripped 2 bases from V and 0 bases from J, with 6 bases between. The CDR3 is made up of 14 amino acids. The part of the CDR3 DNA that was read is TGTGCCAGCAGTCTGACGGTTAACCAAGACACCCAGTAC. Protein: CASSLTVNQDTQY. The CDR3 reads in full as CASSLTVNQDTQYF.

Concerning this clone itself: Mouse names are used for the genes. The read is 1 residue too short to cover the CDR3 end, so that end is filled in from the germline J gene. V and J are TRBV13-3 and TRBJ2-7; 10 bases align to TRBD2. Trimming cost V 2 bases and J 2 bases; bases outside gene matches: 1. The germline V gene has CDR1 NNHDY and CDR2 SYVADS. The length of the CDR3 is 14 residues. Partial CDR3 DNA: TGTGCCAGCAGTGACTGGGGGGGCACCTATGAACAGTAC. Translating it yields CASSDWGGTYEQY. The full CDR3 protein is CASSDWGGTYEQYF.

Concerning this clone: Gene names are mouse gene names. Read coverage stops 1 residue before the CDR3 terminus; the germline J gene supplies the remainder. V gene TRBV26 combines with J gene TRBJ2-4; D remains unclear. This CDR3 region has 13 residues. Trimming removed 0 bases from V and 2 bases from J, with 3 bases in between. Per germline, CDR1 KGHPV and CDR2 FQNQEV (reference sequence). The CDR3 sequence is CASSLSNQNTLYF. The sequenced part of the CDR3 DNA is TGTGCCAGCAGTCTGTCTAATCAAAACACCTTGTAC. Full variable domain (outside the CDR3, taken from reference TRBV26 and TRBJ2-4): NSKVIQTPRYLVKGQGQKAKMRCIPEKGHPVVFWYQQNKNNEFKFLINFQNQEVLQQIDMTEKRFSAECPSNSPCSLEIQSSEAGDSALYLCASSLSNQNTLYFGAGTRLSVL.

As to this clone: Mouse names are used for the genes. The CDR3 is cut off 1 residue early in the read; its end comes from the germline J gene. The V call is TRBV26, the J call TRBJ2-7; the match to TRBD2 covers 10 bases. From germline, CDR1 is KGHPV and CDR2 FQNQEV (reference sequence). V lost 5 bases to trimming and J lost 0 bases; unmatched junction nucleotides: 1. This CDR3 has 14 residues. CDR3 bases read: TGTGCCAGCAGTGACTGGGGGGACTCCTATGAACAGTAC. This gives the protein CASSDWGDSYEQY. The whole CDR3 region reads CASSDWGDSYEQYF.

This clone was picked up a small number of times. Gene names are mouse gene names. Sequencing ends 1 residue short of the CDR3 end; the germline J gene provides the rest. The V and J genes are TRBV20 and TRBJ2-5; D gene ambiguous. Between the trimmed V and J ends, which lost 6 bases and 0 bases, there was a span of 4 bases. From germline, CDR1 is GFQATS and CDR2 STVNSAI. The CDR3 spans 11 residues. The covered CDR3 bases are TGTGGTGCCAGAAACCAAGACACCCAGTAC. Translating gives CGARNQDTQY. The full CDR3 is CGARNQDTQYF.

Concerning this clone itself: The genes and germline here are from mouse. The CDR3 sequence is CSSSPHRGRQDTQYF. Partial CDR3 DNA: TGCTCCAGCAGTCCCCACAGGGGGCGCCAAGACACCCAGTAC. V gene TRBV23 combines with J gene TRBJ2-5; the DNA was not compared with TRBD1, the D call given in the table. The read gets to within 1 residue of the CDR3 end, and the germline J gene fills in the rest. CDR3 length equals 15 residues. Looked up from germline, CDR1 is KGHTA and CDR2 is FQNQQP.

For this clone: Each gene name is a mouse one. The missing CDR3 end, 1 residue past where the read stops, is filled in from the germline J gene. The chain joins TRBV12-1 to TRBJ2-7, with 11 bases identical to TRBD2. Per germline, CDR1 SGHSN and CDR2 HYEKVE. This CDR3 has 14 amino acids. The J segment lost 4 bases and the V segment lost 2 bases, leaving 3 bases of the junction unmatched. CDR3 residues: CASSPGLGDYEQYF. CDR3 bases read: TGTGCCAGCTCTCCGGGACTGGGGGATTATGAACAGTAC.

This clone has just a few counts. Gene names and germline match the mouse. The sequence runs out 1 residue before the end of the CDR3; the remainder is reconstructed from the germline J gene. The J gene is TRBJ1-1, the V gene TRBV16; a weak D match, TRBD1 (6 bases). The V and J ends lost 6 bases and 1 base respectively, with 9 bases between them. Germline V gene sequence: CDR1 SGHSA, CDR2 FRNQAP. The CDR3 spans 13 residues. The sequenced part of the CDR3 DNA is TGTGCAAGCAGTCCGACAGGGAACACAGAAGTCTTC. Translation gives CASSPTGNTEVF. The entire CDR3 reads CASSPTGNTEVFF.

About this clone itself: Gene names and germline refer to mouse. The read comes to an end 1 residue before the CDR3 does, leaving the germline J gene to fill in the end. V gene TRBV12-1 combines with J gene TRBJ1-4, with 9 bases aligning to TRBD1. Looked up from germline, CDR1 is SGHSN and CDR2 is HYEKVE. V gave up 4 bases and J gave up 4 bases; unmatched junction bases: 6. The CDR3 consists of 15 residues. CDR3 region: CASSRGQGNNERLFF. The DNA read from the CDR3 is TGTGCCAGCTCACGGGGACAGGGAAACAACGAAAGATTATTT. Full variable domain (remainder filled in from reference TRBV12-1 and TRBJ1-4): DSGVVQSPRHIIKEKGGRSVLTCIPISGHSNVVWYQQTLGKELKFLIQHYEKVERDKGFLPSRFSVQQFDDYHSEMNMSALELEDSAMYFCASSRGQGNNERLFFGHGTKLSVL.

About this clone itself: Mouse germline and gene names are used. The read stops 1 residue short of the end of the CDR3; the missing end is completed from the germline J gene. The V and J genes are TRBV4 and TRBJ1-2; 9 nucleotides agree with TRBD1. This CDR3 is built from 14 residues. The V gene's germline CDR1 is LGHDT and CDR2 YNNKQL (reference sequence). The V and J ends lost 4 bases and 5 bases, in that order; junction bases with no gene match: 5. CDR3 DNA (partial): TGTGCCAGCAGCTTACAGGGGGCGCGGTCCGACTACACC. Its protein is CASSLQGARSDYT. The whole CDR3 reads CASSLQGARSDYTF. The variable domain in full, with the rest retrieved from reference TRBV4 and TRBJ1-2, is ETAVFQTPNYHVTQVGNEVSFNCKQTLGHDTMYWYKQDSKKLLKIMFSYNNKQLIVNETVPRRFSPQSSDKAHLNLRIKSVEPEDSAVYLCASSLQGARSDYTFGSGTRLLVI.

On this clone itself: Gene names are the mouse ones. Read sequence stops 1 residue before the CDR3 end, and the germline J gene provides the missing end. The chain uses TRBV13-3 and TRBJ1-1, with D possibly TRBD1 on 5 matching bases. V dropped 0 bases and J dropped 3 bases, with 6 bases sitting between them. From germline, CDR1 is NNHDY and CDR2 SYVADS. The CDR3 covers 13 residues. CDR3 DNA, as far as it was read: TGTGCCAGCAGTGATGGGACACACACAGAAGTCTTC. It specifies CASSDGTHTEVF. The full CDR3 reads CASSDGTHTEVFF.

This clone was found a few times. Mouse gene names apply. The read ends 1 residue early relative to the CDR3; the germline J gene fills the gap. This chain joins TRBV3 and TRBJ2-2; TRBD2 matches at 9 bases. Losses at the gene ends were 5 bases for V and 1 base for J; bases not matched to a gene: 2. The germline V gene encodes CDR1 SNHLY and CDR2 FYNGKV (reference sequence). CDR3 length: 15 residues. The CDR3 is CASSVTGGNTGQLYF. Partial CDR3 DNA: TGTGCCAGCAGCGTGACTGGGGGAAACACCGGGCAGCTCTAC.

Turning to this clone: Mouse gene names and germline throughout. Sequencing ends 1 residue short of the CDR3 end; the germline J gene provides the rest. This chain links TRBV13-2 with TRBJ1-4, with D possibly matching TRBD1 (6 bases). The CDR3 loop spans 16 amino acids. CDR1 and CDR2 from the germline V gene are NNHNN and SYGAGS (reference sequence). Trimming took 2 bases from V and 0 from J, leaving 11 bases between them. The sequenced part of the CDR3 DNA is TGTGCCAGCGGTGAACGGGACACCATTTCCAACGAAAGATTATTT. Protein sequence: CASGERDTISNERLF. The whole CDR3 protein is CASGERDTISNERLFF.

This clone qualifies as medium-sized (0.01 to 0.1%). Genes and germline are mouse. The CDR3 goes on 1 residue after the read ends, and that part is filled in from the germline J gene. The J gene is TRBJ2-3, the V gene TRBV14, with 9 nucleotides matching TRBD2. After removal of 4 bases from V and 1 base from J, the junction contained 4 bases not matched to a gene. The germline CDR1 and CDR2 sequences are SGHDT and FRDEAV. The CDR3 consists of 15 residues. This CDR3 is CASSPRLGGAETLYF. The sequenced CDR3 bases are TGTGCCAGCAGTCCCCGACTGGGGGGTGCAGAAACGCTGTAT.

This clone showed up just once. Mouse gene names apply. The read falls 1 residue short of the CDR3 end, and the missing part is taken from the germline J gene. The genes are TRBV23 and TRBJ1-1. CDR3 length equals 13 residues. Germline V gives CDR1 KGHTA, CDR2 FQNQQP. The CDR3 bases that were read are TGCTCCAGCAGTCCAACTGCAAACACAGAAGTCTTC. It encodes CSSSPTANTEVF. The whole CDR3 protein reads CSSSPTANTEVFF.

This clone came up a few times. Mouse gene names apply. The read ends 1 residue before the CDR3 terminus; that terminus is restored from the germline J gene. The chain joins TRBV23 to TRBJ1-3; the table's D call of TRBD1 was not tested on the DNA. The CDR3 is made up of 14 amino acids. Germline assignment: CDR1 KGHTA and CDR2 FQNQQP. CDR3 in amino acids: CSSSQTGSGNTLYF. CDR3 DNA, as far as it was read: TGCTCCAGCAGTCAAACAGGTTCTGGAAATACGCTCTAT.

As to this clone: Here the gene names and germline are mouse. The CDR3 bases that were read are TGTGCCAGCAGTATAGCGACTGGGGGGAATGAACAGTAC. Its translation is CASSIATGGNEQY. The whole CDR3 sequence reads CASSIATGGNEQYF. The rearrangement links TRBV19 to TRBJ2-7; TRBD2 matches 10 bases. The read ends 1 residue shy of where the CDR3 ends; the end is completed using the germline J gene. Germline CDR1 is FNHDT and CDR2 is SITEND (reference sequence). V gave up 0 bases and J gave up 5 bases; unmatched junction bases: 2. The CDR3 covers 14 residues.

This clone was seen a handful of times. Gene labels here are mouse ones. The read ends 1 residue shy of where the CDR3 ends; the end is completed using the germline J gene. This sequence joins TRBV23 and TRBJ2-5; TRBD1, the table's D call, was not compared with the DNA. The CDR3 is 12 amino acids. Per germline, CDR1 KGHTA and CDR2 FQNQQP. CDR3 DNA, as far as it was read: TGCTCCAGCAGTCAATCGAGGGACACCCAGTAC. Its translation: CSSSQSRDTQY. The entire CDR3 is CSSSQSRDTQYF.

This clone is termed medium-sized (0.01 to 0.1%). Genes here carry mouse names. The read ends 1 residue shy of where the CDR3 ends; the end is completed using the germline J gene. The rearrangement joins TRBV26 to TRBJ1-2, with a possible D match to TRBD1 (6 bases). The CDR3 has 12 amino acids. V was shortened by 11 bases and J by 1 base, with 11 bases between the two germline ends. The V gene's germline CDR1 is KGHPV and CDR2 FQNQEV (reference sequence). The CDR3 sequence is CALGRGNSDYTF. The part of the CDR3 DNA that was read is TGTGCCCTCGGCAGGGGAAACTCCGACTACACC.